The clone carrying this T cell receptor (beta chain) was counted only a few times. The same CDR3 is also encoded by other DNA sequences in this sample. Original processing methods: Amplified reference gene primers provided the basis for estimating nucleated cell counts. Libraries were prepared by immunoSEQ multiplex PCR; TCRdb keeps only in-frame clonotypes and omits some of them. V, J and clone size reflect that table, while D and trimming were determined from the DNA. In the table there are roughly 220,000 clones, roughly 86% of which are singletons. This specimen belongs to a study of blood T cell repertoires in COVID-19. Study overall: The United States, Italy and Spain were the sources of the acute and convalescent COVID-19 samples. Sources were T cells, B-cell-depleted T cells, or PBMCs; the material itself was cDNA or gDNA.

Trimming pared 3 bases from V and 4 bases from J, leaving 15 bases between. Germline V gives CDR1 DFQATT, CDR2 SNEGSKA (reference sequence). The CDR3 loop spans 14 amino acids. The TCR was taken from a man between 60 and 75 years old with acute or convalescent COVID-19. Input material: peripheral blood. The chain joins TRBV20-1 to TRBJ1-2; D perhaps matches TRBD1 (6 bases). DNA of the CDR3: TGCAGTGCTAGTTCAGGGGCGGGGGGCTATGGCTACACCTTC. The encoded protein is CSASSGAGGYGYTF.